This T cell receptor (beta chain) was recorded in a study of T cell responses to AZD1222 COVID-19 vaccine (dated by TCRdb to the early 2020s). Background for the entire study: AZD1222 recipients with second doses at about 4 weeks or about 12 weeks were pooled, because spike-specific TCR depth and breadth did not differ between schedules. TCR sequencing covered fewer than 250 trial participants: 200 to 210 given two doses of AZD1222 and approximately 26 given two doses of MenACWY control vaccine. Trial participants were enrolled by age into subgroups of 18-55, 56-69 and 70-plus years, and around 150, 28 and 57 TCR-sequenced participants, respectively, were included in these subgroups. General conclusions and limits of the study: Only a handful of AZD1222 recipients were SARS-CoV-2 seropositive at baseline, limiting conclusions about previously exposed vaccinees. Participants were mostly white British and included more females than males, and it was suggested by the authors that clonal diversity may have been underestimated. Reportedly, almost half of the unique spike-specific TCRs recognized epitopes lying outside the regions that are mutated in the B.1.351 and B.1.1.7 variants. The 56-69-year group was small, and its depth increase did not reach significance, likely because of low power. Because no day 14 peak-response samples were available, the repertoires could be characterized only after the peak T cell response. After two AZD1222 doses, both the breadth and the depth of spike-specific TCRs were significantly higher than at day 0 and than in MenACWY recipients. Vaccine-associated CD4 TCRs spanned the whole spike protein, with dominant responses in regions 160-218 and 743-854.

Comment on this clone: Its cognate antigen has yet to be identified. No qualities accompany the bases; no much larger clone lies one base away.

Reading the label with the study, this specimen's time point is: baseline before first vaccination. The vaccinee samples were drawn from two UK trials, COV001 and COV002, one of which was a single-blind randomized controlled phase 2/3 trial testing AZD1222 (ChAdOx1 nCoV-19) in healthy adults. Trial participant PBMC samples were collected at day 0 and day 28 after the second dose for TCRbeta chain sequencing. The CDR3 regions of human TCRbeta chains were analyzed by immunosequencing. The study's own analysis went as follows. Repertoire TCRs were checked for matches against a reference library of SARS-CoV-2-specific TCRs that had been generated using the MIRA antigen-specificity platform. Breadth meant the fraction of unique TCRs that were SARS-CoV-2-associated, whereas depth meant the fraction of total T cells that were SARS-CoV-2-associated. Using the MIRA data, every spike-specific TCR was mapped to the spike region that the TCR reacted to and assigned to either a CD4 or a CD8 class. Log10-transformed breadth and depth values were compared by one-way ANOVA with Sidak's multiple comparisons tests. The immuneACCESS repertoire file appears here via TCRdb, limited to in-frame rearrangements. These files lack a portion of the clones; in checked studies, under half of the deficit traces to unresolved V genes, and the cause of the others is not known. V and J calls and clone size are copied from that table; D and trimming were computed from the DNA. The sample table records about 100,000 clones; just under 90% of these occur just once. Roughly 15% of the sample is held by the ten biggest clonotypes.

The CDR3 spans 14 residues, from the cysteine through the phenylalanine. Kept here is only the CDR3 DNA, which spans 42 bases and is read in frame from base 1. The germline V gene (reference sequence) supplies CDR1 SGHAT and CDR2 FQDESV. The germline ends are 12 bases apart after V is trimmed by 6 bases and J by 0 bases. Recombination linked TRBV11-1 to TRBJ2-7, with an unclear D gene assignment. The source of this sequence is an adult in good health. This sample comprised peripheral blood, obtained on day 0 of AZD1222 vaccination. CDR3 protein: CASRPLGSSYEQYF. The nucleotide sequence is TGTGCCAGCAGGCCCTTGGGAAGCTCCTACGAGCAGTACTTC.